These 28 T cell receptor beta chains were sequenced from one sample in a study. Bulk TCR libraries were prepared using a modified SMART protocol. TCRdb re-derived calls from the 5' RACE reads in MiXCR, one entry per CDR3 protein. The table records 350 to 450 distinct CDR3 sequences, roughly 8.7% of them present only once. Material: gluten tetramer+ CD4+ T cells from blood or duodenal biopsy (not recorded which); whether cultured is not recorded, obtained while untreated, on a gluten-free diet, or during gluten challenge (not recorded which). These receptor sequences come from a female donor with celiac disease.

In its sample, this clonotype ranks as large. V gene TRBV7-2 combines with J gene TRBJ2-3, with unresolved D. Trimming took 5 bases from V and 4 from J, leaving 10 bases between them. The CDR3 consists of 13 residues. In germline, CDR1 is SGHTA, CDR2 FQGNSA. The CDR3 here is CASSLRWSDTQYF. DNA of the CDR3: TGTGCCAGCAGCCTCCGCTGGTCAGATACGCAGTATTTT.

In this sample, this clonotype is medium-sized. This chain uses TRBV6-2 or TRBV6-3 with TRBJ2-2; TRBD2 matches 15 bases. Trimming removed 4 bases from V and 3 bases from J; junction bases left unmatched: 12. The CDR3 has 20 residues. The V gene's germline CDR1 is MNHEY and CDR2 SVGEGT. The CDR3 protein is CASSSPLGLAGGGYTGELFF. In nucleotides, the CDR3 is TGTGCCAGCAGTTCCCCACTGGGACTAGCGGGGGGAGGATACACCGGGGAGCTGTTTTTT.

There are many counts of this clonotype. A much larger clone sits a single nucleotide away, making a read error possible. The V gene is TRBV28, the J gene TRBJ1-2; 9 positions match TRBD1. This CDR3 spans 17 amino acids. The germline CDR1 and CDR2 sequences are MDHEN and SYDVKM. The CDR3 loop reads CASRPAGTGPLGHGHTF. The DNA of the CDR3 is TGTGCCAGCAGACCCGCCGGGACAGGGCCTCTCGGTCATGGCCACACCTTC.

This clonotype ranks as large. The chain combines TRBV7-2 with TRBJ2-1; TRBD1 aligns across 7 bases. CDR3 length: 15 amino acids. Per germline, CDR1 SGHTA and CDR2 FQGNSA. J gave up 9 bases and V 2 bases, and 10 bases lay outside the gene matches. CDR3 DNA: TGTGCCAGCAGCTTACGTACAGGGGATTCGGGTGAGCAGTTCTTC. Amino acid sequence: CASSLRTGDSGEQFF.

This clonotype is classed as medium-sized. The rearrangement uses TRBV11-2 and TRBJ2-7; tentatively, D is TRBD2 (6 bases). The CDR3 runs to 12 residues. Looked up from germline, CDR1 is SGHAT and CDR2 is FQNNGV. The V end lost 2 bases, the J end lost 7 bases, and 9 bases lay between the germline ends. The chain's CDR3 is CASSLRGWEQYF. CDR3 in DNA: TGTGCCAGCAGCTTACGGGGGTGGGAGCAGTACTTC.

In its sample, this clonotype is large (0.1 to 1%). The chain combines TRBV29-1 with TRBJ1-2; possible D gene TRBD1, 5 bases. Germline assignment: CDR1 SQVTM and CDR2 ANQGSEA. The CDR3 sequence is 14 residues long. Between the trimmed V and J ends, which lost 4 bases and 2 bases, there was a span of 14 bases. The CDR3 coding sequence is TGCAGCGTTGGATTGAGTTGGGACAACTATGGCTACACCTTC. This gives the protein CSVGLSWDNYGYTF.

This clonotype is large in the sample. The gene calls are TRBV6-6 and TRBJ2-7, with 7 positions matching TRBD2. Germline V gene lookup returns CDR1 MNHNY and CDR2 SVGAGI (reference sequence). The CDR3 totals 14 residues. Unmatched junction bases numbered 8, after V lost 5 bases and J lost 4 bases. This CDR3 reads CASSQLADLYEQYF. CDR3 bases: TGTGCCAGCAGTCAGCTAGCGGACCTTTACGAGCAGTACTTC.

Judged by abundance, this clonotype is large. The V and J genes are TRBV11-2 and TRBJ2-2; no firm D call. In germline, CDR1 is SGHAT, CDR2 FQNNGV. The length of the CDR3 is 16 residues. Trimming took off 5 bases at V and 6 bases at J, with 19 bases between the two ends. The CDR3: CASSSGNLWPPGELFF. CDR3 sequence (DNA): TGTGCCAGCAGCAGTGGGAATCTGTGGCCTCCCGGGGAGCTGTTTTTT.

By share of the sample, this clonotype is medium-sized. V gene TRBV11-3 combines with J gene TRBJ2-2; the match to TRBD2 covers 10 bases. Losses at the gene ends were 4 bases for V and 3 bases for J; bases not matched to a gene: 2. This CDR3 region has 15 residues. Germline CDR1 SGHNT, CDR2 YENEEA. Here the CDR3 DNA reads TGTGCCAGCAGCTGGACTAGCGGCGACACCGGGGAGCTGTTTTTT. It yields the protein CASSWTSGDTGELFF.

By its share, this clonotype is large. CDR3 nucleotides: TGCGCCAGCAGCCAGGGACTACTTGCGGAGACCCAGTACTTC. Protein: CASSQGLLAETQYF. This rearrangement joins TRBV4-3 to TRBJ2-5; 7 bases agree with TRBD2. V shed 3 bases and J 5 bases; nucleotides not matched to a gene: 6. CDR1 and CDR2 (germline): LGHNA, YSLEER. The CDR3 has 14 amino acids.

This clonotype is large by share. The chain joins TRBV12-3 or TRBV12-4 to TRBJ2-1; 10 nucleotides align to TRBD1. The CDR3 runs 15 residues. Losses at the gene ends were 4 bases for V and 9 bases for J; bases not matched to a gene: 9. The CDR3 sequence is CASSSVDRGSVEQFF. The CDR3 DNA reads TGTGCCAGCAGTTCGGTGGACAGGGGGTCTGTTGAGCAGTTCTTC.

This clonotype is judged medium-sized (0.01 to 0.1%). This chain joins TRBV7-6 and TRBJ1-1; D is ambiguous. Trimming shortened V by 1 base and J by 3 bases, and 9 bases separated the two germline ends. The CDR3 extends over 14 amino acids. Germline CDR1 and CDR2: SGHVS and FNYEAQ. The CDR3 region is CASSLGPFDTEAFF. The CDR3 DNA follows: TGTGCCAGCAGCTTAGGCCCGTTCGACACTGAAGCTTTCTTT.

The genes are TRBV7-2 and TRBJ2-3, with a possible D match to TRBD1 (6 bases). Germline CDR1 is SGHTA and CDR2 is FQGNSA. CDR3 size: 12 residues. V was pared by 8 bases and J by 7 bases, with 13 bases between. DNA for the CDR3: TGTGCCAGCTCTCGAACAGGGAATACGCAGTATTTT. Translation: CASSRTGNTQYF.

This clonotype is termed medium-sized (0.01 to 0.1%). The chain employs TRBV20-1 and TRBJ2-7; 8 bases agree with TRBD2. V trimming: 6 bases; J trimming: 3 bases; junction bases outside the gene matches: 13. Per germline, CDR1 DFQATT and CDR2 SNEGSKA (reference sequence). The CDR3 has 15 residues. The CDR3 DNA sequence: TGCAGTGCCCGGCCGGGAGGGTGGTTACTCTACGAGCAGTACTTC. Its translation: CSARPGGWLLYEQYF.

This clonotype is labeled as medium-sized. The genes are TRBV7-8 and TRBJ1-1, with 7 bases fitting TRBD1. The germline V gene encodes CDR1 SGHVS and CDR2 FQNEAQ. There are 13 residues in the CDR3. Trimming removed 3 bases from V and 7 bases from J; junction bases left unmatched: 5. In nucleotides, the CDR3 is TGTGCCAGCAGCTTGACCTGGGACAGTGAAGCTTTCTTT. Its translation is CASSLTWDSEAFF. The full variable domain, with the rest looked up from reference TRBV7-8 and TRBJ1-1, is GAGVSQSPRYKVAKRGQDVALRCDPISGHVSLFWYQQALGQGPEFLTYFQNEAQLDKSGLPSDRFFAERPEGSVSTLKIQRTQQEDSAVYLCASSLTWDSEAFFGQGTRLTVV.

In its sample, this clonotype ranks as large (0.1 to 1%). This chain uses TRBV20-1 with TRBJ2-3; D unclear. Germline values: CDR1 DFQATT, CDR2 SNEGSKA (reference sequence). V lost 0 bases to trimming and J lost 1 base, with 14 bases between them. The CDR3 length is 16 residues. This CDR3 reads CSARDSWIFRTDTQYF. DNA for the CDR3: TGCAGTGCTAGAGATAGCTGGATCTTCCGCACAGATACGCAGTATTTT.

By share of the sample, this clonotype is medium-sized. The gene calls are TRBV15 and TRBJ2-5; D ambiguous. CDR3 length equals 14 residues. V was cut by 0 bases and J by 5 bases, with 10 bases left in between. CDR1 LNHNV and CDR2 YYDKDF come from the germline V gene (reference sequence). The CDR3 loop is CATSRDYSGETQYF. In DNA form, the CDR3 reads TGTGCCACCAGCAGAGATTATTCCGGGGAGACCCAGTACTTC.

This clonotype is termed medium-sized. The genes are TRBV11-3 and TRBJ2-1; a possible D gene is TRBD2 (5 bases). The germline V and J ends were trimmed by 5 bases and 10 bases, with 9 bases remaining between them. The CDR3 covers 11 residues. Germline-derived CDR1 and CDR2 are SGHNT and YENEEA. For the CDR3, the DNA is TGTGCCAGCAGCGGGAGCGGCGAGCAGTTCTTC. It translates to CASSGSGEQFF.

This clonotype is large within its sample. J is TRBJ2-3 and V is TRBV7-2; D is uncertain. The CDR3 spans 13 residues. Germline CDR1 is SGHTA and CDR2 is FQGNSA. The ends were cut back, 3 bases at V and 5 bases at J, with 9 bases in the middle. The CDR3 DNA is TGTGCCAGCAGCTTTGGATGGGAAGATACGCAGTATTTT. Encoded protein: CASSFGWEDTQYF.

This clonotype is labeled medium-sized. This chain uses TRBV7-9 with TRBJ2-2; D is unclear. V lost 0 bases and J 5 bases, leaving 7 bases between the germline ends. Germline CDR1 reads SEHNR; CDR2 reads FQNEAQ (reference sequence). The CDR3 has 14 residues. The CDR3 loop reads CASSLASVTGELFF. CDR3 nucleotide sequence: TGTGCCAGCAGCTTAGCGTCGGTAACCGGGGAGCTGTTTTTT.

In its sample, this clonotype is large. This chain joins TRBV7-2 and TRBJ1-2; D possibly corresponds to TRBD1 (5 bases). CDR3 size: 14 residues. Germline V CDR1 and CDR2: SGHTA, FQGNSA. Trimming removed 0 bases from V and 3 bases from J, with 8 bases in between. The CDR3 protein is CASSLAPTDYGYTF. CDR3 nucleotides: TGTGCCAGCAGCTTAGCGCCGACAGACTATGGCTACACCTTC.

By share, this clonotype counts as large. The chain is built from TRBV7-3 and TRBJ2-3; D uncertain. Between the trimmed V and J ends, which lost 1 base and 2 bases, there was a span of 4 bases. The CDR3 loop spans 13 amino acids. The germline CDR1 and CDR2 sequences are SGHTA and FQGTGA. CDR3 in DNA: TGTGCCAGCAGCTTAATTAACACAGATACGCAGTATTTT. Translation gives CASSLINTDTQYF.

By share, this clonotype ranks as large. This chain connects TRBV7-3 to TRBJ2-1, with TRBD2 as a possible D gene (6 bases). The germline V gene encodes CDR1 SGHTA and CDR2 FQGTGA. The CDR3 consists of 16 residues. Trimming stripped 5 bases from V and 5 bases from J, with 19 bases between. CDR3 sequence reads: CASSLWGGGQNNEQFF. The DNA of the CDR3 is TGTGCCAGCAGCCTCTGGGGTGGAGGGCAGAACAATGAGCAGTTCTTC.

By share of the sample, this clonotype is medium-sized. V is TRBV14 and J is TRBJ2-5, with 9 bases identical to TRBD1. The CDR3 is 15 amino acids. After removal of 4 bases from V and 4 bases from J, the junction contained 7 bases not matched to a gene. Germline V lookup: CDR1 SGHDN, CDR2 FVKESK. CDR3 sequence reads: CASSPDRGVGETQYF. DNA of the CDR3: TGTGCCAGCAGCCCTGACAGGGGGGTTGGAGAGACCCAGTACTTC.

By sample share, this clonotype is large (0.1 to 1%). This chain connects TRBV7-2 to TRBJ2-3; D assignment may be TRBD1 or TRBD2 (5 bases each). Trimming stripped 2 bases from V and 2 bases from J, with 8 bases between. Germline CDR1 reads SGHTA; CDR2 reads FQGNSA. This CDR3 region has 14 residues. The CDR3 DNA reads TGTGCCAGCAGCTTATCGGGGACCACAGATACGCAGTATTTT. As protein: CASSLSGTTDTQYF.

This clonotype is categorized as large. The chain joins TRBV7-3 to TRBJ2-3; 8 bases agree with TRBD2. CDR3 length equals 14 residues. In germline, CDR1 is SGHTA, CDR2 FQGTGA. Unmatched junction bases numbered 5, after V lost 5 bases and J lost 4 bases. In nucleotides, the CDR3 is TGTGCCAGCAGCGGGGGGACTAGAGCAGATACGCAGTATTTT. Its protein is CASSGGTRADTQYF.

By frequency in the sample, this clonotype is large (0.1 to 1%). The chain recombines TRBV11-3 with TRBJ1-4; D gene ambiguous. The V and J ends lost 2 bases and 7 bases respectively, with 14 bases between them. This CDR3 is built from 15 residues. CDR1 SGHNT and CDR2 YENEEA come from the germline V gene. As DNA, the CDR3 is TGTGCCAGCAGCTTAACGTCGGCGGTGGGTGAAAAACTGTTTTTT. It is translated as CASSLTSAVGEKLFF.

In its sample, this clonotype ranks as medium-sized (0.01 to 0.1%). The chain is built from TRBV27 and TRBJ2-5; tentatively, D is TRBD2 (6 bases). The CDR3 extends over 14 amino acids. Trimming pared 4 bases from V and 4 bases from J, leaving 13 bases between. Germline V lookup: CDR1 MNHEY, CDR2 SMNVEV (reference sequence). The CDR3 sequence is CASSWRGLGETQYF. DNA of the CDR3: TGTGCCAGCAGTTGGCGGGGCCTGGGAGAGACCCAGTACTTC.